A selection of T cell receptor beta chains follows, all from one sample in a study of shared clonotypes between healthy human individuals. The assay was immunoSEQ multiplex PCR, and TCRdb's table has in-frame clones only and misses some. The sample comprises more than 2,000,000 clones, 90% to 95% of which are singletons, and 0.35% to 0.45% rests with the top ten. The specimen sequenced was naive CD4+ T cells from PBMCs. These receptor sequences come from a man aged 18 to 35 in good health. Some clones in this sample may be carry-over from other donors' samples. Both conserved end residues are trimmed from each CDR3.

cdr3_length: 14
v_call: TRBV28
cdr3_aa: ASSPLRVESRYEQY

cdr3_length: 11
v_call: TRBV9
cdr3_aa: ASSYGGKETQY

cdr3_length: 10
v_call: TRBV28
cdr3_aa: ASSTRNAEAF

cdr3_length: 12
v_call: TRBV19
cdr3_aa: ASSTGQGTQPQH

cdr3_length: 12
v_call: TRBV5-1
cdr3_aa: ASSRGTASYEQY

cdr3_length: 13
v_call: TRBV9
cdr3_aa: ASSVAGTGLETQY

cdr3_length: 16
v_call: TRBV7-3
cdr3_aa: ASSLFRINRQSHSELF

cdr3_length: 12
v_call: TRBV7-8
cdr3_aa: ASSPRESNTEAF

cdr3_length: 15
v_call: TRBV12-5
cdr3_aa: ASGLVLGTSSYNEQF

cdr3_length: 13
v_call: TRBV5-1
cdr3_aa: ASSLGSGLKREQF

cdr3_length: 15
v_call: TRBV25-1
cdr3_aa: ASRPSGGTGGTGELF

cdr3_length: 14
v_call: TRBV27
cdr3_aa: ASTSPGLAPYNEQF

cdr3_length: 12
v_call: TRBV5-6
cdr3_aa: ASSLGDRGNTIY

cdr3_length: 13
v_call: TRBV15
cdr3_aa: ATTTGTGANTEAF

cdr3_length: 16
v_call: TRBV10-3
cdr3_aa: AISESIGVSKTDYGYT

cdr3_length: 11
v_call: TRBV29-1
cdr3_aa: SVGTHSTGELF

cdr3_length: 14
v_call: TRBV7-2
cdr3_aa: ASSTTLTSSTDTQY

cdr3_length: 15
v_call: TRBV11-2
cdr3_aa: ASSLGPGGMSGNTIY

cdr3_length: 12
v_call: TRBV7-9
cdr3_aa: ASSSGPPLETQY

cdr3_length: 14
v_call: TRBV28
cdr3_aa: ASSFTGEVGNQPQH

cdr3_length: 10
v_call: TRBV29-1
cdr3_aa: SVQQEAEKLF

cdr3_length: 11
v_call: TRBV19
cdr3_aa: ASSIVAAETQY

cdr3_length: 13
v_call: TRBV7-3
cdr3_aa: ASSLASSGIDEQF

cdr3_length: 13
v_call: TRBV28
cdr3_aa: ASRPGSGNYNEQF

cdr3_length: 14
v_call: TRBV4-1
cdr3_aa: ASSQEGLSNTGELF

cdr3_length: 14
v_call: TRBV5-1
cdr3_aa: ASSRGQGAFGYEQY

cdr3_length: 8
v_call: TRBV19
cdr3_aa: ASSRDGYT

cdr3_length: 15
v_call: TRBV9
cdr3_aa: ASNVGSGRGPQETQY

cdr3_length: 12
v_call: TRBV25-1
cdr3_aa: ASSASGSGDTQY

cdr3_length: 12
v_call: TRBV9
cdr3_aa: ASSGSGRTDTQY

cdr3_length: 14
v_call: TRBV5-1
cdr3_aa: ASSKDRSSSYNEQF

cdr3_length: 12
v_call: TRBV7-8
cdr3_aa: ASSLEGVQHGYT

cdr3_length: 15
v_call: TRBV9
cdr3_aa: ASSGTSGRPSTDTQY

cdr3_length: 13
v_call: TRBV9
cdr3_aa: ASSGGASPWDTQY

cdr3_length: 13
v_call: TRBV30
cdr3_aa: AWSRGAGDQETQY

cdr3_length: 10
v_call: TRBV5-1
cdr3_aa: ASSLDRDEQF

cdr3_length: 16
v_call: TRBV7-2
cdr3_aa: ASSLVPPSSSGANVLT

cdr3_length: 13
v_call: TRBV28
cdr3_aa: ASSLPGTVNTEAF

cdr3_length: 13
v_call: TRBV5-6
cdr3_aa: ASTRQGEDNSPLH

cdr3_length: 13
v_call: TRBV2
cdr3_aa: ASIKEGASNTEAF

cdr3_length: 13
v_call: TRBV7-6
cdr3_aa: ASSLAGGSTDTQY

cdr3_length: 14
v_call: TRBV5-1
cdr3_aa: ATSGGSGRGTDTQY

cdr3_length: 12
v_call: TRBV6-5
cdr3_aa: ASSYSGANTEAF

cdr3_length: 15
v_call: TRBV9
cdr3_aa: ASSAPLAASSYNEQF

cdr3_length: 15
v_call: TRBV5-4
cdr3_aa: ASSTRGDALERGGQF

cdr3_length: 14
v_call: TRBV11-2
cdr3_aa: ASSTRTSGGSYEQY

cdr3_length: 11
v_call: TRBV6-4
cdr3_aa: ASSDGPGAKLF

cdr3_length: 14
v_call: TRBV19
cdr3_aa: ASSPSGRTDYNEQF

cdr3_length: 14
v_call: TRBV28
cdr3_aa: ASSSPGTIRNTEAF

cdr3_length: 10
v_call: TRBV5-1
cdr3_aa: ASRFYADTQY

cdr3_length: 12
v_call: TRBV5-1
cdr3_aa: ASSLDGTGAKQY

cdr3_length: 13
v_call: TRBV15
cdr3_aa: ALQMAGVSGDTQY

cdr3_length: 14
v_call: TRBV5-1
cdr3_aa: ASSLTELQGAETQY

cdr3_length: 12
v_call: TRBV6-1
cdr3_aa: ASLERGLNTEAF